This TCR beta chain was found in a study of blood T cell repertoires in COVID-19 (TCRdb year 2020). About the full investigation: Samples covering the acute and convalescent phases of COVID-19 were provided by collaborators in the United States, Italy and Spain. The material from the prospective study consisted of cDNA or gDNA derived from T cells, B-cell-depleted T cells, or PBMCs. Deeply sampled blood TCRbeta repertoires from subjects exposed to, actively infected with, or recovered from COVID-19 were included in the dataset. A freely available public database, intended as a resource for researchers studying the immune response to SARS-CoV-2, is where the repertoires were released. Samples were obtained from the ongoing ImmuneRACE study (first 160 participants) and from roughly 1,300 subjects provided by 6 global collaborators. The sample metadata nearly always contained a de-identified subject ID, COVID-19 status, age in years and sex. Where available, HLA class I and class II types were taken from metadata supplied by the sample provider and were not determined by assay-based typing. General conclusions and limits of the study: The quantity of clinical and demographic metadata differed by source and by participant and was supplied without curation.

TCRbeta CDR3 regions were amplified from genomic DNA using the immunoSEQ Assay, a bias-controlled multiplex PCR. The paper's processing steps were these. The number of nucleated cells in each sample was estimated by amplification of reference gene primers within the assay. To quantify the absolute abundance of each unique TCRbeta CDR3 rearrangement, sequence reads were collapsed and filtered. For each sample, productive Simpson clonality was calculated by taking the square root of Simpson's diversity index across productive rearrangements. TCRdb limited this immuneACCESS table to in-frame rearrangements with V and J called. A share of clones is missing; checked studies link under half to unresolved V genes, and the rest is unexplained. V and J calls and clone size follow that table, whereas D and trimming were derived from the DNA. This sample lists some 140,000 clones; about 88% were detected once. In total, the top ten clones hold 2.4% of the sample.

In regard to this clone: Its recognized antigen is unknown. Within one base of it there is no much larger clone, and no base qualities were kept.

Sequences SGHRS (CDR1) and YFSETQ (CDR2) are obtained from the germline V gene. The CDR3 covers 15 residues, taking in both the cysteine and the phenylalanine. The entry retains the CDR3 DNA only, 45 bases that are in frame from base 1. V is pared back by 2 bases and J by 3 bases, with 13 bases lying between the germline termini. In the prospective study, participants were about 18 to 90 years old, resided in 25 or so geographic areas of the United States, and were enrolled through a virtual design. Cohort assignment in the prospective study relied on participant-reported clinical history from a screening survey and a study questionnaire. Each participant in the prospective study had whole blood, serum and a nasopharyngeal or oropharyngeal swab collected by mobile phlebotomists. Over a roughly two-month period, participants in the prospective study had the option of providing additional blood draws and questionnaires. Before DNA extraction, blood samples from the prospective study were shipped at room temperature or frozen.

The receptor comes from a middle-aged man with acute COVID-19. Sequences were obtained from PBMCs or T cells enriched from blood (not recorded which). In this chain, TRBV5-1 is recombined with TRBJ2-3, with TRBD2 perhaps the D gene, on 6 matching bases. The CDR3 protein is CASSFSGERTDTQYF. In nucleotide form, the sequence is TGCGCCAGCAGCTTTAGCGGAGAGAGGACAGATACGCAGTATTTT.